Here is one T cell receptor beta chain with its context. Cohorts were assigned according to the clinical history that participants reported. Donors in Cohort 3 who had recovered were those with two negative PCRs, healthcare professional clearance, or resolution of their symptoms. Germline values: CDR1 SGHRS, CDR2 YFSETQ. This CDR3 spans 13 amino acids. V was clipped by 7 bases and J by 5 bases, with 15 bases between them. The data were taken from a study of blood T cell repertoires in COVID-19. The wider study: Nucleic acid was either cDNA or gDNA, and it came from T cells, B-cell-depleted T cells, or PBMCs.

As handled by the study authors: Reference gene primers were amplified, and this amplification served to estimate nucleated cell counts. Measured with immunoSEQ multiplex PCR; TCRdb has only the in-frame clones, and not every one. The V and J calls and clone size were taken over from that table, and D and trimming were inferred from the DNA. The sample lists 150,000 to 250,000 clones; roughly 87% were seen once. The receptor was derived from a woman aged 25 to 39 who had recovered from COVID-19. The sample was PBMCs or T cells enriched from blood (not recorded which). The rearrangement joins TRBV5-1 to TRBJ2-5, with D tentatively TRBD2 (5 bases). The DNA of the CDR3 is TGCGCCAGCGGCCTCCTAGCTGGGGAGACCCAGTACTTC. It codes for CASGLLAGETQYF.